The 3 T cell receptor beta chains given below trace back to one sample, sequenced in a study of cytomegalovirus exposure and HLA in healthy donors. Some clones are missing from TCRdb's copy, which holds only in-frame ones; the method was immunoSEQ multiplex PCR. Among 170,000 or so clones listed, more than 65% were seen once. The source material was PBMCs. These receptors originate from a woman between 18 and 30 years old in good health and CMV-seropositive.

The J gene is TRBJ1-2, the V gene TRBV7-8; D is uncertain. CDR1 and CDR2 from the germline V gene are SGHVS and FQNEAQ. Trimming took off 1 base at V and 3 bases at J, with 6 bases between the two ends. This CDR3 has 13 residues. The CDR3 spells CASSLGGDYGYTF. CDR3 nucleotides: TGTGCCAGCAGCTTAGGTGGAGACTATGGCTACACCTTC.

V is TRBV9 and J is TRBJ1-4; D unclear. CDR1 is SGDLS, CDR2 YYNGEE, per germline. The CDR3 is 17 amino acids. V was pared by 1 base and J by 8 bases, with 21 bases between. This CDR3 reads CASSVTGDRIGYEKLFF. CDR3 nucleotides: TGTGCCAGCAGCGTAACGGGAGATCGGATAGGGTACGAAAAACTGTTTTTT.

V is TRBV6-5 and J is TRBJ1-2; D remains ambiguous. The CDR3 runs to 14 residues. Trimming took 6 bases from V and 3 from J, leaving 14 bases between them. Germline loops: CDR1 MNHEY, CDR2 SVGAGI. The CDR3 protein is CASSLYRGDYGYTF. For the CDR3, the DNA is TGTGCCAGCAGCTTATACCGCGGGGACTATGGCTACACCTTC.